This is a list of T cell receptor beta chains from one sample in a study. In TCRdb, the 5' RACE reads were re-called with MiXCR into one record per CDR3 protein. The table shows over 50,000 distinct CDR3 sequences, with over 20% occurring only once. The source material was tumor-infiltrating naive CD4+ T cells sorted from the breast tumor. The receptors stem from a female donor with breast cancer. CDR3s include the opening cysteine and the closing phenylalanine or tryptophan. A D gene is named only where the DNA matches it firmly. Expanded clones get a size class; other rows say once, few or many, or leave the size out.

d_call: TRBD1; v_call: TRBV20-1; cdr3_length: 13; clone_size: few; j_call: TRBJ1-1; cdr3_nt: TGCAGTGCTAGACAGGGGGGGCACACTGAAGCTTTCTTT; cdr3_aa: CSARQGGHTEAFF
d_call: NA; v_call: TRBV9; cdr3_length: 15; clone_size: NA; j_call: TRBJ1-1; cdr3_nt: TGTGCCAGCAACATAGCGGCCCACTCGAACACTGAAGCTTTCTTT; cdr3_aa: CASNIAAHSNTEAFF
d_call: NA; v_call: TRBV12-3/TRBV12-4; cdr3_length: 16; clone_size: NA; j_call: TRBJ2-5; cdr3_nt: TGTGCCAGCAGTTTTGAGCCATGGGAGGACCAAGAGACCCAGTACTTC; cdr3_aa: CASSFEPWEDQETQYF
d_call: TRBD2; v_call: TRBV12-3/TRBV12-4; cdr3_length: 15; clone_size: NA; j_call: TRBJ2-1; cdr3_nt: TGTGCCAGCAGTGGGGGACTAGCGGGAACTCGAGAGCAGTTCTTC; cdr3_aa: CASSGGLAGTREQFF
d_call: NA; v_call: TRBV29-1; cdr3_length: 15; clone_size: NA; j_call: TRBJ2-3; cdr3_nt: TGCAGCGGTGCAGACGGACTTCTCGGGGGAGATACGCAGTATTTT; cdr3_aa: CSGADGLLGGDTQYF
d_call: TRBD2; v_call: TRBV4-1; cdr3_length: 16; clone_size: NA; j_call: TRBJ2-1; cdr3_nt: TGCGCCAGCAGCCAAGATGCGGGAGGCCGTTACAATGAGCAGTTCTTC; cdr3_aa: CASSQDAGGRYNEQFF
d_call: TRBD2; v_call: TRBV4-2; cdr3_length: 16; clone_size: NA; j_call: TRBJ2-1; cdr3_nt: TGTGCCAGCAGCCAAGAGAGAGCGGGGGCCGCCGGTGAGCAGTTCTTC; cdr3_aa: CASSQERAGAAGEQFF
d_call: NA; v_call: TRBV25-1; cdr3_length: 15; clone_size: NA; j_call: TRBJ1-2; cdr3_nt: TGTGCCAGCAGTCCTTCGACAGAAGTTAGGTATGGCTACACCTTC; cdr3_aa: CASSPSTEVRYGYTF
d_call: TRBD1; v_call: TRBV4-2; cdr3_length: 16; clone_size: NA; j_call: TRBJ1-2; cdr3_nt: TGTGCCAGCAGCCATTCAGTTGGACAGGGAGACTATGGCTACACCTTC; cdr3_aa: CASSHSVGQGDYGYTF
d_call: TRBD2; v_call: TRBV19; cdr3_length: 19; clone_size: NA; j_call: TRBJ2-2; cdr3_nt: TGTGCCAGTAGTATGTTTGGGCTAGCGGGAGCGCAGAACACCGGGGAGCTGTTTTTT; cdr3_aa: CASSMFGLAGAQNTGELFF
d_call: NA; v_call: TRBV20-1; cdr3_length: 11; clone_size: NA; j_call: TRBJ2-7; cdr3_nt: TGCAGTGCTAGAAGAGGCTACGAGCAGTACTTC; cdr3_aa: CSARRGYEQYF